Included here is one TCR beta chain sequence, with context. Its specificity is not known. PCR was performed a second time for about 7 to 12 cycles using a sample-barcoded 5' primer and a J-beta primer mix. TCRdb reprocessed the 5' RACE reads with MiXCR, giving one entry per CDR3 protein. Of some 1,500,000 distinct CDR3 sequences listed, roughly two fifths are singletons. This sample is part of a study of blood T cells in healthy people across ages. About the study: About one barcoded beta molecule per two T cells was captured by template switching.

The germline gives CDR1 SQVTM, CDR2 ANQGSEA. The CDR3 is 14 residues long. Findings and limits, study-wide: A strong correlation between TCR beta diversity and naive T cell percentage was seen. Using unsorted PBMCs precluded a conclusive naive versus antigen-experienced comparison.

They isolated at least 6 million PBMCs from each sample. The clonotype originates from a woman aged 18-29 years in good health. This chain connects TRBV29-1 to TRBJ2-4, with 9 bases aligning to TRBD1. The assigned J gene may be wrong: the sequence end matches TRBJ2-7 better. Material for sequencing was blood. The CDR3 nucleotides are TGCAGCGTTGAGGTTGGACAGGGGATCTACGAGCAGTACTTC. It translates to CSVEVGQGIYEQYF.